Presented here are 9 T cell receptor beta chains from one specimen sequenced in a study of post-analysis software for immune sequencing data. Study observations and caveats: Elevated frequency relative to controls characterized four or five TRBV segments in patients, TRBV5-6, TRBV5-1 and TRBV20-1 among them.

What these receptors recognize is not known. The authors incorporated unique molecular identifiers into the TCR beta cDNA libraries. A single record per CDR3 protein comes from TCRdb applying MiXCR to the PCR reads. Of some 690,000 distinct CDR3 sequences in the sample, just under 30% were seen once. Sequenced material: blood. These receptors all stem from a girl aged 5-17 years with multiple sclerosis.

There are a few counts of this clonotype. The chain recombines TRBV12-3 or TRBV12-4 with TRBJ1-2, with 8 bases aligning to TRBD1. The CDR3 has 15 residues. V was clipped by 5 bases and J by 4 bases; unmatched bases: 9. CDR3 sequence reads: CASSGGTGRIYGYTF. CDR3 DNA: TGTGCCAGCAGTGGGGGGACAGGCCGCATCTATGGCTACACCTTC.

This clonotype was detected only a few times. The CDR3 nucleotides are TGTGCCAGCAGCCTATTAGCGGGAGGAATCGATGAGCAGTTCTTC. Protein: CASSLLAGGIDEQFF. V usage is TRBV7-9 and J usage is TRBJ2-1; TRBD2 aligns across 10 bases. Germline V gene lookup returns CDR1 SEHNR and CDR2 FQNEAQ (reference sequence). V shed 5 bases and J 8 bases; nucleotides not matched to a gene: 9. The CDR3 has 15 residues.

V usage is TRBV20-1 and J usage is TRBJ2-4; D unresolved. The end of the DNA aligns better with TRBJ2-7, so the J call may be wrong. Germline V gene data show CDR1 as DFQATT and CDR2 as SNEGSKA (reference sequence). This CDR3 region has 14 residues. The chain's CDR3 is CSARVESRLYEQYF. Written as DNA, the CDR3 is TGCAGTGCTAGAGTGGAGTCTCGTCTCTACGAGCAGTACTTC.

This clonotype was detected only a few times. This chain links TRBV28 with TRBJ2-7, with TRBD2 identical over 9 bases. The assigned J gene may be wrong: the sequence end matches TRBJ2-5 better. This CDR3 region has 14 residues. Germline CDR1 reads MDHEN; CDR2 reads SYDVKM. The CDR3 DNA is TGTGCCAGCAGTTTGCGGGAGGGCCTGGAGACCCAGTACTTC. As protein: CASSLREGLETQYF.

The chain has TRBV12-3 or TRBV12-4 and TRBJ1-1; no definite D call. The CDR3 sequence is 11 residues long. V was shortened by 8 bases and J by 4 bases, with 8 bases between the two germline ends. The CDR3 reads CASVFGTEAFF. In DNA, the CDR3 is TGTGCCAGCGTCTTTGGCACTGAAGCTTTCTTT.

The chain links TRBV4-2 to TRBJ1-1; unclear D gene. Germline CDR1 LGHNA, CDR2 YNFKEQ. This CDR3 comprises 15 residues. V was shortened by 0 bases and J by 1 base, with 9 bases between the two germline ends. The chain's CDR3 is CASSQEEGGNTEAFF. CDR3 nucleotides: TGTGCCAGCAGCCAAGAGGAGGGAGGGAACACTGAAGCTTTCTTT.

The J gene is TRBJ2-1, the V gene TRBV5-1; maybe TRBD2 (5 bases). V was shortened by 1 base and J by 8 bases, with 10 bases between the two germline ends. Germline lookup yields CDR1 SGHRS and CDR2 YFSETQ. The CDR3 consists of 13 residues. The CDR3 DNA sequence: TGCGCCAGCAGCTTGAACGGACTCCATGAGCAGTTCTTC. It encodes CASSLNGLHEQFF. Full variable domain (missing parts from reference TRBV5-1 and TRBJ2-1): KAGVTQTPRYLIKTRGQQVTLSCSPISGHRSVSWYQQTPGQGLQFLFEYFSETQRNKGNFPGRFSGRQFSNSRSEMNVSTLELGDSALYLCASSLNGLHEQFFGPGTRLTVL.

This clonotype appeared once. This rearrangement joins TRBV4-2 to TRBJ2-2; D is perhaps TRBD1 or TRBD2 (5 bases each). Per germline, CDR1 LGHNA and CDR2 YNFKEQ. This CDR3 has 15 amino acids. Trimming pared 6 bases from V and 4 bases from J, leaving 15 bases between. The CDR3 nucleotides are TGTGCCAGCAGGCTCGGAGAGGGGAGCACCGGGGAGCTGTTTTTT. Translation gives CASRLGEGSTGELFF.

The CDR3 spells CASSPQDRLSYEQYF. The DNA for the CDR3 is TGTGCCAGCAGCCCTCAGGACCGACTCTCCTACGAGCAGTACTTC. V is TRBV9 and J is TRBJ2-7; D gene ambiguous. This CDR3 is built from 15 residues. V lost 4 bases, J lost 0 bases, and 14 bases lay in between. CDR1 is SGDLS, CDR2 YYNGEE, per germline.